This T cell receptor beta chain was sequenced for a study of blood T cell repertoires in COVID-19. About the study: The study drew acute and convalescent COVID-19 samples from the United States, Italy and Spain. PBMCs, B-cell-depleted T cells, or T cells were the source of the cDNA or gDNA that made up the material.

Trimming took off 5 bases at V and 0 bases at J, with 8 bases between the two ends. This CDR3 has 14 amino acids. Germline CDR1 and CDR2: MNHEY and SMNVEV (reference sequence). Categorization into cohorts depended on clinical history that participants reported. Original data processing: Nucleated cell number was recorded as an estimate derived from reference gene primer amplification. TCRdb keeps only in-frame clones here, not all; method: immunoSEQ multiplex PCR. The V and J calls and clone size come from that table; D and trimming were worked out from the DNA. The table lists a few hundred thousand clones, roughly 90% of them singletons.

The source is a woman aged 25 to 39 who had been exposed to COVID-19. The genes are TRBV27 and TRBJ1-3; no firm D call. The specimen was PBMCs or T cells enriched from blood (not recorded which). For the CDR3, the DNA is TGTGCCAGCAGTCCGAGGCCCTCTGGAAACACCATATATTTT. It yields the protein CASSPRPSGNTIYF.